This T cell receptor (beta chain) was documented in a study of T-cell memory formation after mild COVID-19. Study-wide results and caveats: Clones that got smaller from day 15 to 85 had even CD4/CD8, while clones growing later tipped toward CD4+.

About this clonotype itself: The antigen is not known.

TCRdb reanalysed the 5' RACE reads using MiXCR and keeps one entry per CDR3 protein. This repertoire shows 400,000 to 500,000 distinct CDR3 sequences, over 15% found once; its top ten account for approximately 8.1%. Sequencing input: PBMCs or a T cell subset sorted from them (not recorded which). This clonotype was sampled from an adult woman who had mild COVID-19 (a few samples of this study predate the infection). Cell type and time point are not known.

CDR3 residues: CASSFHPNEQYF. Here the CDR3 DNA reads TGTGCCAGCAGCTTCCATCCGAACGAGCAGTACTTC. The genes are TRBV7-9 and TRBJ2-7; D unresolved. The CDR3 consists of 12 residues. Per germline, CDR1 SEHNR and CDR2 FQNEAQ (reference sequence). Trimming took 3 bases from V and 5 from J, leaving 8 bases between them.